This TCR beta chain is from a study of blood T cells in healthy people across ages. Alongside a J-beta primer mix, a sample-barcoded 5' primer served in a second PCR lasting roughly 7 to 11 cycles. Each CDR3 protein gets one entry after TCRdb re-called the 5' RACE reads with MiXCR. The sample has roughly 680,000 distinct CDR3 sequences, around 20% seen once. Study-wide points: Diversity was estimated from one million T cells, and these estimates were considered underestimates.

CDR3 length equals 12 residues. Looked up from germline, CDR1 is MNHNS and CDR2 is SASEGT. Each sample yielded at least 5 micrograms of PBMC total RNA. This clonotype came up a few times. Its antigen is undetermined. At one of its ends the junction is not consistent with the germline gene, which may arise from a read error. The chain employs TRBV6-1 and TRBJ1-2, with 7 bases lining up with TRBD1. Sequencing input: blood. The source of this sequence is a man between 65 and 85 years old in good health. The CDR3 protein is CASRDRNCGYTF. CDR3 nucleotides: TGTGCCAGCAGGGACAGGAACTGTGGCTACACCTTC.